A single count supports the clone carrying this T cell receptor (beta chain). This specimen belongs to a study of cytomegalovirus exposure and HLA in healthy donors. PCR involved 60 Vbeta and 13 Jbeta primers. Data came from immunoSEQ multiplex PCR; TCRdb stores just in-frame clones and leaves some out. This table has some 170,000 clones, roughly 80% appearing once. The sequenced sample consisted of PBMCs. The TCR originated in a woman between 18 and 30 years old in good health and CMV-seropositive.

CDR3 region: CASSPGTVRFLKYGYTF. CDR3 nucleotide sequence: TGTGCCAGCAGCCCGGGGACAGTTAGATTCCTGAAGTACGGCTACACCTTC. This chain joins TRBV5-6 and TRBJ1-2; TRBD1 agrees at 7 bases. The CDR3 sequence is 17 residues long. With 4 bases clipped from V and 8 bases from J, the junction kept 20 bases outside the gene matches. Germline V CDR1 and CDR2: SGHDT, YYEEEE.